This T cell receptor (beta chain) comes out of a study of OX40 agonist ivuxolimab in advanced cancers. This clone was detected a few times. Produced via immunoSEQ multiplex PCR; TCRdb's table is partial and in-frame only. This sample has 55,000 to 80,000 clones, with roughly 84% found just once. The sample was CD4+ or CD8+ T cells sorted from blood, taken in a trial of the OX40 agonist ivuxolimab. This TCR was recovered from an adult with an advanced solid tumor such as melanoma, head and neck, liver or kidney cancer.

The CDR3 region has the DNA TGTGCCAGCAGCTGGAGTAGCGGGGGGACCTACGAGCAGTACTTC. It is translated as CASSWSSGGTYEQYF. This chain joins TRBV13 and TRBJ2-7; 10 bases fit TRBD2. Trimming at V came to 4 bases and at J to 2 bases, leaving 5 bases not matched to a gene. In germline, CDR1 is PRHDT, CDR2 FYEKMQ (reference sequence). The CDR3 has 15 residues.